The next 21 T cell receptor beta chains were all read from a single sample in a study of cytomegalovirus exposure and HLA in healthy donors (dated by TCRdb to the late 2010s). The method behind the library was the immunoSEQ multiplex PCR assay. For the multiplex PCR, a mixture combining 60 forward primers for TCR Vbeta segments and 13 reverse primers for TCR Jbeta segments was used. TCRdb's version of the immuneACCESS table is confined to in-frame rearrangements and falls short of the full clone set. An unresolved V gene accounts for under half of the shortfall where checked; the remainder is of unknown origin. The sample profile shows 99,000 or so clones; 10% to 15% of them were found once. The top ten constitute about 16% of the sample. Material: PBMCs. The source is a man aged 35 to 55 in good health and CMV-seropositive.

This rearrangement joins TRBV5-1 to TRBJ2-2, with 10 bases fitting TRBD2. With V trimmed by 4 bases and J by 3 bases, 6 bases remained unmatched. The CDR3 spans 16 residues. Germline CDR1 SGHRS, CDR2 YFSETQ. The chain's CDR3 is CASSRGGTSDTGELFF. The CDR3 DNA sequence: TGCGCCAGCAGCCGAGGCGGGACTAGCGACACCGGGGAGCTGTTTTTT.

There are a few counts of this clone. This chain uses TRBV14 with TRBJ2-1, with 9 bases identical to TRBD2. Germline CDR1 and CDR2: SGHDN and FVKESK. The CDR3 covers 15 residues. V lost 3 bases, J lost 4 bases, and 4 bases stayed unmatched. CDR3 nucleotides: TGTGCCAGCAGCCAGTATACTAGCGGGTACAATGAGCAGTTCTTC. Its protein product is CASSQYTSGYNEQFF.

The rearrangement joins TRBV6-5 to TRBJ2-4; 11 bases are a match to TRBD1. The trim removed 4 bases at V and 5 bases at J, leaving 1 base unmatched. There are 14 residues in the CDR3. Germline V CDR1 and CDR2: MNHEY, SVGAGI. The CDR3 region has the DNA TGTGCCAGCAGTTTGGGACAGGGGGAAAACATTCAGTACTTC. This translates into CASSLGQGENIQYF.

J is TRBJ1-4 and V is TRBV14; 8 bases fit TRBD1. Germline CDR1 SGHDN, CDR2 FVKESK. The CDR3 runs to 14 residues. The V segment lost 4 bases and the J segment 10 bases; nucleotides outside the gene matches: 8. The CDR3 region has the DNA TGTGCCAGCAGCCCGACAGGGGAAATCGGAAAACTGTTTTTT. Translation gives CASSPTGEIGKLFF.

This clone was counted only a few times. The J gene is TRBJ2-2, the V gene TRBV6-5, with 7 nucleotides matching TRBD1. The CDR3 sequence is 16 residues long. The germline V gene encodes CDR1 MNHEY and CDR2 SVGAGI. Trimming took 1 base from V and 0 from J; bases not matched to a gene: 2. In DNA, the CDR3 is TGTGCCAGCAGTTACTACAGGGGTACGAACACCGGGGAGCTGTTTTTT. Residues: CASSYYRGTNTGELFF.

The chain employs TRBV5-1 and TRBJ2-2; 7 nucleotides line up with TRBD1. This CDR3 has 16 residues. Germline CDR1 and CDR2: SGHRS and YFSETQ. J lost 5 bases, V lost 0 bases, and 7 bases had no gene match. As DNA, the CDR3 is TGCGCCAGCAGCTTGGCTACCCAGGGGGTGACCGGGGAGCTGTTTTTT. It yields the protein CASSLATQGVTGELFF. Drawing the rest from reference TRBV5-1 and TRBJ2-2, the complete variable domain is KAGVTQTPRYLIKTRGQQVTLSCSPISGHRSVSWYQQTPGQGLQFLFEYFSETQRNKGNFPGRFSGRQFSNSRSEMNVSTLELGDSALYLCASSLATQGVTGELFFGEGSRLTVL.

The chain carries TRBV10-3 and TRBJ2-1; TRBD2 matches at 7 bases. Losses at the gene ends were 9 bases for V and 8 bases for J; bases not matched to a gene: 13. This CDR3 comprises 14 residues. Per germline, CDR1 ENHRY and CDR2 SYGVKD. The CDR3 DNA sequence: TGTGCCATAGCCCCTACGCGGGAGCGCGATGAGCAGTTCTTC. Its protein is CAIAPTRERDEQFF.

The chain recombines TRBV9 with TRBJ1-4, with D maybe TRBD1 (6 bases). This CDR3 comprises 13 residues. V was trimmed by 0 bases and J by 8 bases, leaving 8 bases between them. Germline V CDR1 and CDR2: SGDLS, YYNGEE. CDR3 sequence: CASSVGDTEKLFF. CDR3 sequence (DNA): TGTGCCAGCAGCGTAGGGGACACCGAAAAACTGTTTTTT.

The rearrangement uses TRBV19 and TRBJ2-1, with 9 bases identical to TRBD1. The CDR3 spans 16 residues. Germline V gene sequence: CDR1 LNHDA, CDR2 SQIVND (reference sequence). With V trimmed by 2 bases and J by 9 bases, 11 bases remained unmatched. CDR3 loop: CASSISPGQGILEQFF. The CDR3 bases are TGTGCCAGTAGTATAAGCCCGGGACAGGGAATTCTTGAGCAGTTCTTC.

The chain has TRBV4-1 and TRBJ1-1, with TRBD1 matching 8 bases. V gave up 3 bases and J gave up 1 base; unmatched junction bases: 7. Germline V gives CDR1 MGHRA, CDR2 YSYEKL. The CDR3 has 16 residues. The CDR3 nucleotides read TGCGCCAGCAGCCAGGGGGAGGGGACAGGGAACACTGAAGCTTTCTTT. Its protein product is CASSQGEGTGNTEAFF.

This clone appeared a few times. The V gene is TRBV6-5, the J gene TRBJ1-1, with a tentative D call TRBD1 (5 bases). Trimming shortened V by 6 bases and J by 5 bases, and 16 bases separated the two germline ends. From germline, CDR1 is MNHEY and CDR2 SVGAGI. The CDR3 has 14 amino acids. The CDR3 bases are TGTGCCAGCAGCCGGCGGCGGGGGAGAACTGAAGCTTTCTTT. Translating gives CASSRRRGRTEAFF.

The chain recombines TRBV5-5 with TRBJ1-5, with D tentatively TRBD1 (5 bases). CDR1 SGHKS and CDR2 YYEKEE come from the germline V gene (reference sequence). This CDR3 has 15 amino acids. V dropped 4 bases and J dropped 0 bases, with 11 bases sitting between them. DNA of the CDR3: TGTGCCAGCAGCCTGGACACCCCTAGCAATCAGCCCCAGCATTTT. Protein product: CASSLDTPSNQPQHF.

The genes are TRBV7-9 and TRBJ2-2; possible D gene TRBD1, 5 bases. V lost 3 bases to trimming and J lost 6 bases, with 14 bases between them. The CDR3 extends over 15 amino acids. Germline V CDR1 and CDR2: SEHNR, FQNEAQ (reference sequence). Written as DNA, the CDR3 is TGTGCCAGCAGCTTCCTGGGGCAGGTCGCCGGGGAGCTGTTTTTT. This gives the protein CASSFLGQVAGELFF. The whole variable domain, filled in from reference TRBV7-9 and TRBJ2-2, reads DTGVSQNPRHKITKRGQNVTFRCDPISEHNRLYWYRQTLGQGPEFLTYFQNEAQLEKSRLLSDRFSAERPKGSFSTLEIQRTEQGDSAMYLCASSFLGQVAGELFFGEGSRLTVL.

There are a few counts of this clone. The DNA for the CDR3 is TGTGCCAGCAGCTTGTACCAGACAGGGGCGATTAGCTATGGCTACACCTTC. Amino acid sequence: CASSLYQTGAISYGYTF. J is TRBJ1-2 and V is TRBV5-6, with TRBD1 matching over 8 bases. V shed 1 base, J shed 4 bases, and the junction held 12 bases outside the gene matches. The CDR3 spans 17 residues. Germline V gives CDR1 SGHDT, CDR2 YYEEEE. Together with reference TRBV5-6 and TRBJ1-2, the CDR3 gives the full variable domain: DAGVTQSPTHLIKTRGQQVTLRCSPKSGHDTVSWYQQALGQGPQFIFQYYEEEERQRGNFPDRFSGHQFPNYSSELNVNALLLGDSALYLCASSLYQTGAISYGYTFGSGTRLTVV.

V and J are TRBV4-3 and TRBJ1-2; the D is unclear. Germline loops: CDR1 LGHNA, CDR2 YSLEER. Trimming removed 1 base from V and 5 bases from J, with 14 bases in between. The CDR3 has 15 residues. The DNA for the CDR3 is TGCGCCAGCAGCCAAGTTGAGTTTCCCTCTTATGGCTACACCTTC. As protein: CASSQVEFPSYGYTF.

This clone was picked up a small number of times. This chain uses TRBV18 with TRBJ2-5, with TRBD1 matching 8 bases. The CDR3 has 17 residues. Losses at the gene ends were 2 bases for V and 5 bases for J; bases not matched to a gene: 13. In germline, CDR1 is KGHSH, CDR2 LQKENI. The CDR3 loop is CASSPGTGHGLPETQYF. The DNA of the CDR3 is TGTGCCAGCTCACCAGGGACAGGCCATGGACTACCGGAGACCCAGTACTTC.

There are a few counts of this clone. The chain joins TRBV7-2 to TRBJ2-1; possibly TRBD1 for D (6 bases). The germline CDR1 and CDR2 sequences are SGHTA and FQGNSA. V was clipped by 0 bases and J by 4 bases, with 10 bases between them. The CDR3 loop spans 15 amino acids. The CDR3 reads CASSLAARGYNEQFF. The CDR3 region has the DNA TGTGCCAGCAGCTTAGCGGCTAGGGGGTACAATGAGCAGTTCTTC. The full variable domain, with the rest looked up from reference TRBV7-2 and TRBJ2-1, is GAGVSQSPSNKVTEKGKDVELRCDPISGHTALYWYRQSLGQGLEFLIYFQGNSAPDKSGLPSDRFSAERTGGSVSTLTIQRTQQEDSAVYLCASSLAARGYNEQFFGPGTRLTVL.

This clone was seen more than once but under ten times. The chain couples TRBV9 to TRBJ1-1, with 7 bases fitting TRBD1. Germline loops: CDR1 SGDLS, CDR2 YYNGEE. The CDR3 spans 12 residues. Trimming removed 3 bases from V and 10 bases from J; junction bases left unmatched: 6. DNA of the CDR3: TGTGCCAGCAGCGGAACATCAGGGGGAGCTTTCTTT. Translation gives CASSGTSGGAFF.

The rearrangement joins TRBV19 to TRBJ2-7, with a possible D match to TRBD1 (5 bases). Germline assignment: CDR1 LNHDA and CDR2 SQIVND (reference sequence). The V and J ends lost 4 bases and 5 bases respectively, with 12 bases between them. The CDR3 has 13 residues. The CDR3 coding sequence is TGTGCCAGTAGTACGGGTAGGGGCGACGAGCAGTACTTC. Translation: CASSTGRGDEQYF.

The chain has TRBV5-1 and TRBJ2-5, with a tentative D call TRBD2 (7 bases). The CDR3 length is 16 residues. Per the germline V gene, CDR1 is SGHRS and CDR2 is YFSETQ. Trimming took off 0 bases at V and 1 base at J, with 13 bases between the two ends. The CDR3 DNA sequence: TGCGCCAGCAGCTTGGGCGGGGGCCCCTTCCAAGAGACCCAGTACTTC. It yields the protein CASSLGGGPFQETQYF.

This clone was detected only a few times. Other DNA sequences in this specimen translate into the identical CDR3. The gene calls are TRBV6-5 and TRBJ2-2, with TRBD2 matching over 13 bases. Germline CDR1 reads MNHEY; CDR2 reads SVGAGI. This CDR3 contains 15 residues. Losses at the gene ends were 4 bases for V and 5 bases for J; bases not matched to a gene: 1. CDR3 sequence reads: CASSLLAGGTGELFF. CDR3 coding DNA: TGTGCCAGCAGTTTACTAGCGGGAGGGACCGGGGAGCTGTTTTTT.